This T cell receptor (beta chain) was identified in a study of cytomegalovirus exposure and HLA in healthy donors. Study conclusions and caveats: The majority of CMV-associated TCR beta chains were reported as apparently HLA-restricted in a later analysis. Within an earlier analysis, most TCR beta V segments proved productive either about 87% or about 30% of the time. The only immune exposure information that was available was CMV serostatus.

The study ran its PCR with 60 Vbeta and 13 Jbeta primers. This table comes from immunoSEQ multiplex PCR, and its TCRdb copy is limited to in-frame clones, with some not included. Seen here are about 130,000 clones, around 80% observed once, and the top ten hold more than 1.5%. Concerning this clone itself: The antigen is undetermined.

The CDR3 is made up of 17 amino acids. Trimming removed 4 bases from V and 2 bases from J; junction bases left unmatched: 8. Germline-derived CDR1 and CDR2 are MDHEN and SYDVKM. Healthy bone marrow donors made up the cohort. The rearrangement uses TRBV28 and TRBJ2-1; 10 bases agree with TRBD2. The sequenced sample was PBMCs. This TCR was sampled from a man aged 50 to 60 in good health and CMV-seronegative. CDR3 sequence reads: CASSWYPAGGTYNEQFF. CDR3 in DNA: TGTGCCAGCAGTTGGTATCCAGCGGGGGGGACCTACAATGAGCAGTTCTTC.